This T cell receptor (beta chain) is from a study of blood T cell repertoires in COVID-19. Profiled with immunoSEQ multiplex PCR; TCRdb holds only in-frame clones, not every one. The sample contains about 200,000 clones, 75% to 90% of which appear only once. Germline V lookup: CDR1 LGHDT, CDR2 YNNKEL (reference sequence). V was trimmed by 0 bases and J by 4 bases, leaving 15 bases between them. The CDR3 has 16 residues. This clone was counted once. The sequenced material came from peripheral blood. The source of this sequence is a man between 60 and 75 years old with acute or convalescent COVID-19. The chain uses TRBV3-1 (or the pseudogene TRBV3-2) and TRBJ1-2; the D gene is possibly TRBD1 (6 bases). CDR3 bases: TGTGCCAGCAGCCAAGAACTAGGGGGGGAAGGCTATGGCTACACCTTC. Protein sequence: CASSQELGGEGYGYTF.